This entry concerns a single T cell receptor beta chain. Its antigen is not identified. The sample originates from a study of T-cell reconstitution after alpha-beta-depleted transplantation in children. Overall study results and limits: Expanded graft clones, several hundred of them, were reportedly the source of alpha-beta T cells about two months after transplant.

Molecular barcoding with unique molecular identifiers was used for the TCRbeta library. TCRdb processed the PCR reads anew with MiXCR; each CDR3 protein has one entry. The table lists approximately 500,000 distinct CDR3 sequences, roughly a quarter of them singletons. Germline CDR1 is SGHNT and CDR2 is YYREEE (reference sequence). The trim removed 2 bases at V and 1 base at J, leaving 17 bases unmatched. CDR3 length equals 20 residues. Material: PBMCs, obtained before TCRalphabeta/CD19-depleted stem cell transplant. This sequence originates from a boy under two years old with Wiskott-Aldrich syndrome, due to receive a stem cell transplant. The chain joins TRBV5-4 to TRBJ2-2; TRBD1 matches 7 bases. CDR3 DNA: TGTGCCAGCAGCTTCATGATGGGACAGTTCCTCCGTCAGAACACCGGGGAGCTGTTTTTT. Its translation: CASSFMMGQFLRQNTGELFF. Full variable domain (rest looked up from reference TRBV5-4 and TRBJ2-2): ETGVTQSPTHLIKTRGQQVTLRCSSQSGHNTVSWYQQALGQGPQFIFQYYREEENGRGNFPPRFSGLQFPNYSSELNVNALELDDSALYLCASSFMMGQFLRQNTGELFFGEGSRLTVL.